The rows below give T cell receptor beta chains drawn from one sample of a study of T cells in Graves' hyperthyroidism and ophthalmopathy. TCRdb used MiXCR to reprocess the multiplex PCR reads, holding one entry per CDR3 protein. The sample holds about 570,000 distinct CDR3 sequences, roughly 50% seen once. The specimen sequenced was peripheral blood or thyroid tissue (not recorded which). The origin of the receptors is an adult woman with Graves' disease, either hyperthyroidism or ophthalmopathy (not recorded which). Both conserved end residues are part of each CDR3. D genes are given only for firm matches. The size of a clone is reported for some rows only, either as once, few or many, or as a class for expanded clones.

j_call d_call v_call clone_size cdr3_nt cdr3_aa
TRBJ2-5 . TRBV14 many TGTGCCAGCAGCCAAGAACAAGAGACCCAGTACTTC CASSQEQETQYF
TRBJ1-1 . TRBV20-1 many TGCAGTGCTAGTCAGGGGTCAAACACTGAAGCTTTCTTT CSASQGSNTEAFF
TRBJ1-5 TRBD1 TRBV2 . TGTGCCAGTAGTCAGGGGGGGACAGCTTATCAGCCCCAGCATTTT CASSQGGTAYQPQHF
TRBJ1-5 . TRBV7-3 once TGTGCCAGCAGCTCCGGGGGGGAGCGAAATCAGCCCCAGCATTTT CASSSGGERNQPQHF
TRBJ1-5 TRBD1 TRBV2 . TGCGCCAGCAGCGGAGGGGGCAGACTCGATCAGCCCCAGCATTTT CASSGGGRLDQPQHF
TRBJ2-5 . TRBV2 . TGTGCCAGCAGTGGTCAGATCCAAGAGACCCAGTACTTC CASSGQIQETQYF
TRBJ1-4 TRBD1 TRBV10-3 . TGTGCCATCAGTAAACCGGGACAGTATGAAAAACTGTTTTTT CAISKPGQYEKLFF
TRBJ1-2 . TRBV7-2 many TGTGCCAGCAGCTTAGCGGGAGGCGCCCGAGGCTACACCTTC CASSLAGGARGYTF
TRBJ2-7 TRBD2 TRBV7-2 many TGTGCCAGCAGCTACTTATGGCCAGCGGGAGGTAACTTGGAGCAGTACTTC CASSYLWPAGGNLEQYF
TRBJ1-1 . TRBV29-1 once TGCAGCGTTGAACAGGGATGGGGAGCCAACCAAGCTTTCTTT CSVEQGWGANQAFF
TRBJ2-7 . TRBV6-5 many TGTGCCAGCAAATACAGTGTACAGTTAGGCGAGCAGTACTTC CASKYSVQLGEQYF
TRBJ1-5 TRBD1 TRBV10-3 few TGTGCCATCAGTGAGACAGGGGCGGATCAGCCCCAGCATTTT CAISETGADQPQHF
TRBJ2-7 . TRBV7-2 many TGTGCCAGCAGCCTAGCGACAACCGAAGGATCCTACGAGCAGTACTTC CASSLATTEGSYEQYF
TRBJ2-7 . TRBV3-1 . TGTGCCAGCAGCCAAGATGAGCCAGGACAATTCTCCTACGAGCAGTACTTC CASSQDEPGQFSYEQYF
TRBJ1-5 . TRBV12-3/TRBV12-4 many TGTGCCAGCAGTTTTTTGGGAAGGGGCAATCAGCCCCAGCATTTT CASSFLGRGNQPQHF
TRBJ1-5 . TRBV7-8 few TGTGCCAGCAGCTTAGAGACAGGGCCCCAGCATTTT CASSLETGPQHF